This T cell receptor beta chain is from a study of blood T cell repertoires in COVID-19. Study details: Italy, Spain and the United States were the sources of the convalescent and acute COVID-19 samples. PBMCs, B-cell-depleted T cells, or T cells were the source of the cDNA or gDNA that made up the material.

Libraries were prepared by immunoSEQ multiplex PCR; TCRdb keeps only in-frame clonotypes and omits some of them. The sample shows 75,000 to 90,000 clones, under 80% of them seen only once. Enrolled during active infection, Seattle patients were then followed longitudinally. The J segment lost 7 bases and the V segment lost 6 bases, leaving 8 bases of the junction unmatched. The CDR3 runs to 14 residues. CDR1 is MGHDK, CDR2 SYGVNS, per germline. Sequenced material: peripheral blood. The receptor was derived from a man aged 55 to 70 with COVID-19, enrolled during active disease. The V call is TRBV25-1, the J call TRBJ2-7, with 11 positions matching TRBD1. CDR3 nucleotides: TGTGCCAGCAGGTCGGACAGGGGGCCTGATGAGCAGTACTTC. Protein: CASRSDRGPDEQYF.